A selection of T cell receptor beta chains follows, all from one sample in a study of T cells after posttransplantation cyclophosphamide. The repertoire was sequenced with immunoSEQ multiplex PCR; TCRdb's copy has only in-frame clones and lacks some. The data contain about 22,000 clones, 73% of them seen just once; the ten biggest clones take up approximately 0.65%. Material for sequencing was memory CD4+ T cells sorted from PBMCs. Receptors were obtained from a woman aged 60-75 years in good health, CMV-negative, and a related stem cell transplant donor. Both conserved end residues are part of each CDR3. A D gene is named only where the DNA matches it firmly. Clone size appears in some rows only: once, few, many, or a class for an expanded clone.

d_gene | j_gene | v_gene | abundance | CDR3nt | CDR3aa
- | TRBJ2-1 | TRBV11-1 | - | TGTGCCAGCAGCCCAGCTTTTGCGGGGGCGAATCTCAATGAGCAGTTCTTC | CASSPAFAGANLNEQFF
- | TRBJ1-5 | TRBV11-2 | few | TGTGCCAGCAGCCTTCGTGGCCTGGAGAATCAGCCCCAGCATTTT | CASSLRGLENQPQHF
- | TRBJ2-3 | TRBV25-1 | - | TGTGCCAGCAGTGATATTGAGGGAGCTAGCACAGATACGCAGTATTTT | CASSDIEGASTDTQYF
- | TRBJ1-1 | TRBV19 | - | TGTGCCAGTAGTAGGAGGACTGAAGCTTTCTTT | CASSRRTEAFF
- | TRBJ2-7 | TRBV5-4 | few | TGTGCCAGCAGCTTCTCAAGGGGTTACGAGCAGTACTTC | CASSFSRGYEQYF
TRBD1 | TRBJ1-6 | TRBV6-5 | - | TGTGCCAGCAGTTACTCAAGGACAGGGATTGATTCCCCCCTCCACTTT | CASSYSRTGIDSPLHF
- | TRBJ1-2 | TRBV30 | - | TGTGCCTGGGGTGGGGTTTCGGTACTAAACTATGGCTACACCTTC | CAWGGVSVLNYGYTF
- | TRBJ2-3 | TRBV5-1 | few | TGCGCCAGCAGCTTGGACAGGCCCACAGATACGCAGTATTTT | CASSLDRPTDTQYF
- | TRBJ2-7 | TRBV7-2 | - | TGTGCCAGCAGCTTACAGCGGCCACCCTACGAGCAGTACTTC | CASSLQRPPYEQYF
- | TRBJ2-3 | TRBV9 | - | TGTGCCAGCAGCGTAGAACTAAACACAGATACGCAGTATTTT | CASSVELNTDTQYF
TRBD2 | TRBJ2-5 | TRBV5-1 | once | TGCGCCAGCAGCTACCAAGCGGGAGCTGAGACCCAGTACTTC | CASSYQAGAETQYF
TRBD2 | TRBJ2-5 | TRBV9 | few | TGTGCCAGCAGCTCTACAGCGGGGCCACCCCCCAAGCAGTACTTC | CASSSTAGPPPKQYF
TRBD2 | TRBJ2-1 | TRBV4-2 | - | TGTGCCAGCAGCCGACTAGCGGGAGGAAACAATGAGCAGTTCTTC | CASSRLAGGNNEQFF
TRBD2 | TRBJ2-5 | TRBV11-2 | few | TGTGCCAGCACCCTCAAGGGCCTAGCGGGACCCCAAGAGACCCAGTACTTC | CASTLKGLAGPQETQYF
TRBD2 | TRBJ2-5 | TRBV27 | - | TGTGCCAGCAGCCATCTAGCGGGGGGGCCGGAGACCCAGTACTTC | CASSHLAGGPETQYF
- | TRBJ1-2 | TRBV28 | - | TGTGCCAGCAGTTTCAGTTCAGGCTACACCTTC | CASSFSSGYTF
TRBD1 | TRBJ1-2 | TRBV5-6 | few | TGTGCCAGCAGCTTGTGGGGGACAGGGGAGGCAAGGGGCTACACCTTC | CASSLWGTGEARGYTF
- | TRBJ2-7 | TRBV28 | - | TGTGCCAGTTCGGACCCCGGGGGTCAGTACTTC | CASSDPGGQYF
TRBD1 | TRBJ2-7 | TRBV2 | few | TGTGCCAGCAGACCCACCCCCGGGACAGGATTATACGAGCAGTACTTC | CASRPTPGTGLYEQYF
- | TRBJ2-7 | TRBV5-4 | - | TGTGCCAGCAGCTTGGATGGACTCTACGAGCAGTACTTC | CASSLDGLYEQYF
- | TRBJ1-3 | TRBV7-9 | once | TGTGCCAGCAGCTTAGCGCGGCAGGGTGGAAACACCATATATTTT | CASSLARQGGNTIYF
TRBD2 | TRBJ2-2 | TRBV5-1 | - | TGCGCCAGCAGCTTACCGGGACTAGCGGGAGCGGACACCGGGGAGCTGTTTTTT | CASSLPGLAGADTGELFF
TRBD1 | TRBJ2-2 | TRBV5-5 | few | TGTGCCAGCAGCGCCGGGACAGGGGTCACCGGGGAGCTGTTTTTT | CASSAGTGVTGELFF
- | TRBJ1-2 | TRBV7-9 | - | TGTGCCAGCAAGGAGGGAACAGCCTATGGCTACACCTTC | CASKEGTAYGYTF
- | TRBJ1-1 | TRBV18 | few | TGTGCCAGCTCACCACTTCAAGGGGGGGACCAAATGAACACTGAAGCTTTCTTT | CASSPLQGGDQMNTEAFF
- | TRBJ1-1 | TRBV7-9 | few | TGTGCCAGCAGCCGCAGGGAGGGCACTGAAGCTTTCTTT | CASSRREGTEAFF
TRBD1 | TRBJ1-2 | TRBV5-6 | - | TGTGCCAGCAGCCCGGGACAGGACTATGGCTACACCTTC | CASSPGQDYGYTF
- | TRBJ2-2 | TRBV11-1 | - | TGTGCCAGCAGCTTAGGCTTGGGCGCCGGGGAGCTGTTTTTT | CASSLGLGAGELFF
- | TRBJ1-6 | TRBV4-3 | - | TGCGCCAGCAGCCAAGATTTCGCAAGCGGATCACCCCTCCACTTT | CASSQDFASGSPLHF
- | TRBJ2-1 | TRBV30 | few | TGTGCCTGGAGTGTGGGCCAGGGGGGTTACAATGAGCAGTTCTTC | CAWSVGQGGYNEQFF
- | TRBJ2-1 | TRBV9 | once | TGTGCCAGCAGCGTATTGCCGGGGGGCTTTCGCAATGAGCAGTTCTTC | CASSVLPGGFRNEQFF
TRBD2 | TRBJ2-1 | TRBV4-2 | - | TGTGCCAGCAGCCACACTAGCGGGGGTGGGAATGAGCAGTTCTTC | CASSHTSGGGNEQFF
- | TRBJ2-7 | TRBV2 | - | TGTGCCAGCAGGGGGGGAAGCGGACTGTCCTACGAGCAGTACTTC | CASRGGSGLSYEQYF
TRBD1 | TRBJ1-1 | TRBV28 | - | TGTGCCAGCAGTTTTTGGCCGTCGGACAGGGCCGAGCCCGAAGCTTTCTTT | CASSFWPSDRAEPEAFF
- | TRBJ2-5 | TRBV9 | - | TGTGCCAGCAGCGTAGGCCACTCCGCGGCAGGGGAGACCCAGTACTTC | CASSVGHSAAGETQYF
TRBD1 | TRBJ1-5 | TRBV9 | - | TGTGCCAGCAGCGTGGACCAGGGGGACCAGCCCCAGCATTTT | CASSVDQGDQPQHF
- | TRBJ1-4 | TRBV5-1 | few | TGCGCCAGCAGCTTGGAGGACAGATTTAGGAAACTGTTTTTT | CASSLEDRFRKLFF
- | TRBJ1-2 | TRBV15 | once | TGTGCCACCAGCAGAGAACAGAACTATGGCTACACCTTC | CATSREQNYGYTF
- | TRBJ2-6 | TRBV5-1 | - | TGCGCCAGCAGATGGGACTTCTCTGGGGCCAACGTCCTGACTTTC | CASRWDFSGANVLTF
TRBD1 | TRBJ1-5 | TRBV30 | - | TGTGCCTGGAGTCGGGGACAGGGTGGCAATCAGCCCCAGCATTTT | CAWSRGQGGNQPQHF
TRBD2 | TRBJ2-7 | TRBV30 | - | TGTGCCTGGAGTCCGGGACTAGCGGGGGGCGCCGAGCAGTACTTC | CAWSPGLAGGAEQYF
TRBD1 | TRBJ2-7 | TRBV27 | once | TGTGCCAGCAGCCTAGGACAGGTTTACGAGCAGTACTTC | CASSLGQVYEQYF
TRBD2 | TRBJ2-7 | TRBV27 | - | TGTGCCAGCAGTTCCCGGACTAGCGGGAGTCGGCGCGAGCAGTACTTC | CASSSRTSGSRREQYF
- | TRBJ2-3 | TRBV18 | - | TGTGCCAGCTCACACAGGGTACGGACAGATACGCAGTATTTT | CASSHRVRTDTQYF
- | TRBJ1-2 | TRBV7-2 | - | TGTGCCAGCAGCTTCTACCCAAACTATGGCTACACCTTC | CASSFYPNYGYTF
TRBD1 | TRBJ2-2 | TRBV7-2 | - | TGTGCCAGCAGCTTAGGGGACAGGGGGCCCGGGGAGCTGTTTTTT | CASSLGDRGPGELFF
TRBD1 | TRBJ2-6 | TRBV7-3 | - | TGTGCCAGCAGTAAAAAGTCCGGGGACAGCTCCTCTGGGGCCAACGTCCTGACTTTC | CASSKKSGDSSSGANVLTF
- | TRBJ2-7 | TRBV6-5 | - | TGTGCCAGCAGCCCGGGACTTTTCCTACGAGAGCAGTACTTC | CASSPGLFLREQYF
TRBD2 | TRBJ2-7 | TRBV27 | few | TGTGCCAGCAAGATCGGGGGGTATCGCCCCGAGCAGTACTTC | CASKIGGYRPEQYF
TRBD1 | TRBJ2-1 | TRBV9 | - | TGTGCCAGCAGCGCCGGACAGGGGGCGGCGATTGGGGAGCAGTTCTTC | CASSAGQGAAIGEQFF
- | TRBJ1-1 | TRBV6-5 | once | TGTGCCAGCAGTTACTCGTTCGGCAGGGAGAACACTGAAGCTTTCTTT | CASSYSFGRENTEAFF
- | TRBJ1-2 | TRBV6-1 | - | TGTGCCAGCAGTGAATTAGCGTCAAGCTTC | CASSELASSF
- | TRBJ2-2 | TRBV14 | - | TGTGCCAGCAGCCTACTAACGAACACCGGGGAGCTGTTTTTT | CASSLLTNTGELFF
TRBD1 | TRBJ1-1 | TRBV7-9 | - | TGTGCCAGCAGCCCGGGACAGGGAAGAGGGCCGGGGACTGAAGCTTTCTTT | CASSPGQGRGPGTEAFF
- | TRBJ2-1 | TRBV10-2 | - | TGCGCCAGCAGTTTTAGCGGTTACAATGAGCAGTTCTTC | CASSFSGYNEQFF
- | TRBJ2-3 | TRBV18 | few | TGTGCCAGCTCGCCGGTTTTGGGGGCACGCACAGATACGCAGTATTTT | CASSPVLGARTDTQYF
- | TRBJ2-7 | TRBV5-1 | - | TGCGCCAGCAGCTTACAGTACGAGCAGTACTTC | CASSLQYEQYF